This T cell receptor (beta chain) is drawn from a study of blood T cell repertoires in COVID-19. The CDR3 covers 15 residues. CDR1 SGHRS and CDR2 YFSETQ come from the germline V gene. V was pared by 2 bases and J by 4 bases, with 13 bases between. The protocol was immunoSEQ multiplex PCR, while the TCRdb copy is restricted to in-frame clones and leaves out a portion. In the table there are roughly 200,000 clones, approximately 80% of which are singletons. The TCR originated in a woman over 75 with active or convalescent COVID-19. The J gene is TRBJ2-1, the V gene TRBV5-1; possible D gene TRBD2, 6 bases. The specimen was peripheral blood. CDR3 amino acids: CASSFPLAGYNEQFF. The CDR3 coding sequence is TGCGCCAGCAGCTTTCCACTAGCAGGGTACAATGAGCAGTTCTTC.